The entry below describes one T cell receptor beta chain. The authors' processing: Nucleated cell counts were estimated from reference gene primer amplification. Sequencing was performed with immunoSEQ multiplex PCR; in TCRdb, only in-frame clones are kept and a portion is missing. The V and J calls and clone size come from that table; D and trimming were worked out from the DNA. Among under 200,000 clones listed, around nine tenths were seen once. Germline V gives CDR1 SGHNT, CDR2 YYREEE (reference sequence). The CDR3 has 13 residues. V was clipped by 0 bases and J by 9 bases, with 10 bases between them. This entry is derived from a study of blood T cell repertoires in COVID-19. Looking at the study overall: The United States, Italy and Spain supplied acute and convalescent COVID-19 samples. T cells, B-cell-depleted T cells, or PBMCs supplied cDNA or gDNA.

V and J are TRBV5-4 and TRBJ2-1; D is unresolved. The sequence was collected from a man between 65 and 85 years old with acute or convalescent COVID-19. Input material: peripheral blood. The CDR3 loop reads CASSLDYVGEQFF. The CDR3 bases are TGTGCCAGCAGCTTGGACTATGTGGGTGAGCAGTTCTTC.